This TCR beta chain was sequenced during a study of T-cell memory formation after mild COVID-19. The V gene's germline CDR1 is SGHVS and CDR2 FNYEAQ. V gave up 3 bases and J gave up 4 bases; unmatched junction bases: 8. CDR3 length equals 18 residues. MiXCR, run by TCRdb on the 5' RACE reads, gives a single entry per CDR3 protein. The sample contains hundreds of thousands of distinct CDR3 sequences, roughly 18% of which appear only once. Material for sequencing was PBMCs or a T cell subset sorted from them (not recorded which). The chain is built from TRBV7-6 and TRBJ2-1; 14 bases align to TRBD2. The clonotype comes from a young man who had mild COVID-19 (a few samples of this study predate the infection). Cell type and time point are not known. DNA for the CDR3: TGTGCCAGCAGCTTTTCCGGGACTAGCGGGGGTCCATACAATGAGCAGTTCTTC. As protein: CASSFSGTSGGPYNEQFF. The full variable domain, rest sourced from reference TRBV7-6 and TRBJ2-1, is GAGVSQSPRYKVTKRGQDVALRCDPISGHVSLYWYRQALGQGPEFLTYFNYEAQQDKSGLPNDRFSAERPEGSISTLTIQRTEQRDSAMYRCASSFSGTSGGPYNEQFFGPGTRLTVL.